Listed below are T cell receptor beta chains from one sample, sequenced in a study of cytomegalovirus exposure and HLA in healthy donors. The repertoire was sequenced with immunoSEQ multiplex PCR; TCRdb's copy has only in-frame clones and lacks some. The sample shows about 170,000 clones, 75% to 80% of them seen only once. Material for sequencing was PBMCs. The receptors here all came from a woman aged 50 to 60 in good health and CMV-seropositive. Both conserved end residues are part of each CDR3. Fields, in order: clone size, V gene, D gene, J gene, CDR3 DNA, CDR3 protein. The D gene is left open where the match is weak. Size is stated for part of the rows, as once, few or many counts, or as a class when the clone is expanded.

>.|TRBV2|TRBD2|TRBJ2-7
TGTGCCAGCAGTGAAGTTGGTTTGGGGCTAGCGGGAGGCCTGACCTACGAGCAGTACTTC
CASSEVGLGLAGGLTYEQYF
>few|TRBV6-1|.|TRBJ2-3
TGTGCCAGCAGTGAAGCAACAGGGATTACAGATACGCAGTATTTT
CASSEATGITDTQYF
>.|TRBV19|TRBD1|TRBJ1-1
TGTGCCAGTACCGTACAGGGGGCAGGTGACACTGAAGCTTTCTTT
CASTVQGAGDTEAFF
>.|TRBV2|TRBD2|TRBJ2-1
TGTGCCAGCGCCTGGGGGTTAGCGGGAGTAGGTAATGAGCAGTTCTTC
CASAWGLAGVGNEQFF
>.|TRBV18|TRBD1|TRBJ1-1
TGTGCCAGCTCCATAACCGGGACAGGGAACACTGAAGCTTTCTTT
CASSITGTGNTEAFF
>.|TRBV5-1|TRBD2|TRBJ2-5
TGCGCCAGCAGCTTGGTAGCGGGCGCCCAAGAGACCCAGTACTTC
CASSLVAGAQETQYF
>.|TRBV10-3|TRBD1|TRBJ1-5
TGTGCCATCACCAATACGGACAGGGGGCCCCAGCATTTT
CAITNTDRGPQHF
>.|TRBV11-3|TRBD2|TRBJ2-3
TGTGCCAGCAGTTTCTCAGCGGGGGGGCAAGATACGCAGTATTTT
CASSFSAGGQDTQYF
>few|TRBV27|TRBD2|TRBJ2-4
TGTGCCAGCAGTTTAGAGGCGGGAGGGCGGAAAAACATTCAGTACTTC
CASSLEAGGRKNIQYF
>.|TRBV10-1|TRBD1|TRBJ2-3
TGCGCCAGCAGTACCGGGACAGGGGCCACTCGTACGCAGTATTTT
CASSTGTGATRTQYF
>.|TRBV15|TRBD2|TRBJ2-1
TGTGCCACCAGCAGAAGCTTAACAGGGACTAGCGGGAGGGCCCAGGAGCAGTTCTTC
CATSRSLTGTSGRAQEQFF
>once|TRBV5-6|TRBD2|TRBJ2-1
TGTGCCAGCAGCGGGGGGGTAGCGGGATACAATGAGCAGTTCTTC
CASSGGVAGYNEQFF
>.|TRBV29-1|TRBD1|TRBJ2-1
TGCAGCGCCCGGACAGGGGGTGATGAGCAGTTCTTC
CSARTGGDEQFF
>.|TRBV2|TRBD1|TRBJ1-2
TGTGCCTCCTCCGGACAGGGCGAAGGGGGCTACACCTTC
CASSGQGEGGYTF
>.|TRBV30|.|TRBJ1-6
TGTGCCTGGACGGGGGGAAGGAGTAATTCACCCCTCCACTTT
CAWTGGRSNSPLHF
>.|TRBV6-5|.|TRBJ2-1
TGTGCCAGCAGTTACGAGGAAAGCTCCTACAATGAGCAGTTCTTC
CASSYEESSYNEQFF
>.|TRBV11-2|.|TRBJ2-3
TGTGCCAGCAGCCGACAGCCCGACATTAGCACAGATACGCAGTATTTT
CASSRQPDISTDTQYF
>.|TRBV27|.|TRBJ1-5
TGTGCCAGCAGTCCCGCCCCGGGAAATCAGCCCCAGCATTTT
CASSPAPGNQPQHF
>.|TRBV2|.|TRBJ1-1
TGTGCCAGCCATGGGGAGGTCGGCACTGAAGCTTTCTTT
CASHGEVGTEAFF
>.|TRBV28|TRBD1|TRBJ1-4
TGTGCCAGCAGTCCTCACGGGACAGGGTTTGAAAAACTGTTTTTT
CASSPHGTGFEKLFF
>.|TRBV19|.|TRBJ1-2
TGTGCCACTAGATGGGGGCTGGGGCGTGAATATGGCTACACCTTC
CATRWGLGREYGYTF
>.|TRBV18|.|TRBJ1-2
TGTGCCAGCTCACCACCGGGACATGGGAAAGACTATGGCTACACCTTC
CASSPPGHGKDYGYTF
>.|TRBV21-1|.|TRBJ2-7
TGTGCCAGCAGCAGTACGGCTAGCGGGAGTTCCGGTTGCTACGAGCAGTACTTC
CASSSTASGSSGCYEQYF
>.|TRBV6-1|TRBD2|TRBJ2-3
TGTGCCAGCAGTGAATTGGGGGGGTTCCAGAGCACAGATACGCAGTATTTT
CASSELGGFQSTDTQYF
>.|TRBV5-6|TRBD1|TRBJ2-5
TGTGCCAGCAGCTGGGGGACAGATCAAGAGACCCAGTACTTC
CASSWGTDQETQYF
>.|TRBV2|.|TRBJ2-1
TGTGCCGGAGCGGAGGGCTCCTACAATGAGCAGTTCTTC
CAGAEGSYNEQFF